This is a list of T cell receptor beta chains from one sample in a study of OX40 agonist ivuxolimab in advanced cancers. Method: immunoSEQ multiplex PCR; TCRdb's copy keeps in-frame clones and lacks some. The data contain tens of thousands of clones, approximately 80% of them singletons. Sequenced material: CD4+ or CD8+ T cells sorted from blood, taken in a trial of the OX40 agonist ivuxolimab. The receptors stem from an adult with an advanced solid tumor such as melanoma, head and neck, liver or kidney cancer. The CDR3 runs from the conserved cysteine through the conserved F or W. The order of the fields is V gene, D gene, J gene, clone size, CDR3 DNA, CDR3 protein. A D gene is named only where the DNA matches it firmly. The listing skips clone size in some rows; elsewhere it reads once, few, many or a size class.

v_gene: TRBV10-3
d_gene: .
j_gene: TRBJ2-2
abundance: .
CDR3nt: TGTGCCATCAGTTGGACAGAGGTGAACACCGGGGAGCTGTTTTTT
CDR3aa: CAISWTEVNTGELFF

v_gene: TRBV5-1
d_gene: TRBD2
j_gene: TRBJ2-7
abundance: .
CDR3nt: TGCGCCAGCAGTTGGGGAAGCGGGAGTCTATACGAGCAGTACTTC
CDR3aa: CASSWGSGSLYEQYF

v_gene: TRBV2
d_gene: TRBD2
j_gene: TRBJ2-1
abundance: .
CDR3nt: TGTGCCAGTCGACGGACTAGCGGGGGGGCCTATAACGCCTACAATGAGCAGTTCTTC
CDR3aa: CASRRTSGGAYNAYNEQFF

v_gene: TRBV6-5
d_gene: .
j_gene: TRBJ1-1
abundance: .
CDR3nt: TGTGCCAGCAGTTACTCGAACAGAGCTAACACTGAAGCTTTCTTT
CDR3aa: CASSYSNRANTEAFF

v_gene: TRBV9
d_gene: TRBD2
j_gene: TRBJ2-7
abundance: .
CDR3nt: TGTGCCAGCAGCGAAGCGGGAGACTTCTACGAGCAGTACTTC
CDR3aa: CASSEAGDFYEQYF

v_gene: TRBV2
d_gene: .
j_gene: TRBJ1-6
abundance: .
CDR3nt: TGTGCCAGCAGTGACTTCGGGAATTCACCCCTCCACTTT
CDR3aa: CASSDFGNSPLHF

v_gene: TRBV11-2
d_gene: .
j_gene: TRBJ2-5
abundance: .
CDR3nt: TGTGCCAGCAGCCAGTCTCAAGAGACCCAGTACTTC
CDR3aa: CASSQSQETQYF

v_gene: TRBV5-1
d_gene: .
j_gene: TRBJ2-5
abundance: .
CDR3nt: TGCGCCAGCAGCTTGGCGGCCGAGACCCAGTACTTC
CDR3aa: CASSLAAETQYF

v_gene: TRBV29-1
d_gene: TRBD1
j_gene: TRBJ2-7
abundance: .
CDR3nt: TGCAGCGCCCGGACAGGGCTGACCTACGAGCAGTACTTC
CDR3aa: CSARTGLTYEQYF

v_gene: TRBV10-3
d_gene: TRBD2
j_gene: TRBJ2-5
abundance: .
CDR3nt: TGTGCCGCAACGGGACTAGCGGGGGGAGGCCAGTACTTC
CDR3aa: CAATGLAGGGQYF

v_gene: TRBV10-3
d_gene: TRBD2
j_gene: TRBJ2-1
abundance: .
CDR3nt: TGTGCCATCAGTGCTCGGCGGGGGTCTTCCTACAATGAGCAGTTCTTC
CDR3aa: CAISARRGSSYNEQFF

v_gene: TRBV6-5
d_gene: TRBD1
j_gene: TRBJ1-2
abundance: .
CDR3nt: TGTGCCAGCAGTTACTGGGACAGACTCTATGGCTACACCTTC
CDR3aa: CASSYWDRLYGYTF

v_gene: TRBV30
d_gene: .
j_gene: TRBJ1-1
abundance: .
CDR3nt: TGTGCCTGGAGTGCGCAAACCCTGGCTTTCTTT
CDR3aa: CAWSAQTLAFF

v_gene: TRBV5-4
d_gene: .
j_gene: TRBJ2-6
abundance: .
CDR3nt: TGTGCCAGCAGCTTTTCTTGGGGTAGTGGGGCCAACGTCCTGACTTTC
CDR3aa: CASSFSWGSGANVLTF

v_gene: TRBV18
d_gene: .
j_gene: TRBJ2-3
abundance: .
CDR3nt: TGTGCCAGCTCACCAGGGGGTGCAGATACGCAGTATTTT
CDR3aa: CASSPGGADTQYF

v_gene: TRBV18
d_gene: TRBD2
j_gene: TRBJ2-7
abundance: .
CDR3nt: TGTGCCAGCTCACCAAGCGGGACCTACGAGCAGTACTTC
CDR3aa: CASSPSGTYEQYF

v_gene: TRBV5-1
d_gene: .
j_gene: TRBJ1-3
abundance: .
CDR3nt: TGCGCCAGCAGCCCGACCGGAAACACCATATATTTT
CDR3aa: CASSPTGNTIYF

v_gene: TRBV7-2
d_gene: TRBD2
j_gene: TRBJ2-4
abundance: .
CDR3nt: TGTGCCAGCAGCTTAGATAGCGGGAAAGCCAAAAACATTCAGTACTTC
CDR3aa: CASSLDSGKAKNIQYF

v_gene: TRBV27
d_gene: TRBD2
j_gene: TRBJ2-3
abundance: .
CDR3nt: TGTGCCAGCAGTGGGGGACTAGCGGGGGTTGATACGCAGTATTTT
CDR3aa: CASSGGLAGVDTQYF

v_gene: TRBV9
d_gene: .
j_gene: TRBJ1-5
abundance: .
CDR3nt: TGTGCCAGCAGCGTAGGGTACAATCAGCCCCAGCATTTT
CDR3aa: CASSVGYNQPQHF

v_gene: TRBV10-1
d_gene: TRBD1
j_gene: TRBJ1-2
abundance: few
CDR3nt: TGCGCCCGTCGACGGGGGACAGACCTCTCCTATGGCTACACCTTC
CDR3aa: CARRRGTDLSYGYTF

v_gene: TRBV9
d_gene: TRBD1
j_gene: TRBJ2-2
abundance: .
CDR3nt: TGTGCCAGCAGCAAACCGGGACAGGGGGCTTCCGGGGAGCTGTTTTTT
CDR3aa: CASSKPGQGASGELFF

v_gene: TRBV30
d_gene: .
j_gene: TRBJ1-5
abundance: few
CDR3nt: TGTGCCTGGAGTGATGGGGCCCAGCCCCAGCATTTT
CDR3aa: CAWSDGAQPQHF

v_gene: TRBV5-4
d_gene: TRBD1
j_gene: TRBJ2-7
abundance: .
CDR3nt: TGTGCCAGCAGCTCTGGGGCGGGACAGGGGTTGTACGAGCAGTACTTC
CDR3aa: CASSSGAGQGLYEQYF

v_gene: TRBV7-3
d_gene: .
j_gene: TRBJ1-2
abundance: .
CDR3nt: TGTGCCAGCAGCTTAGATCCGATTTCTGGCTACACCTTC
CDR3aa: CASSLDPISGYTF

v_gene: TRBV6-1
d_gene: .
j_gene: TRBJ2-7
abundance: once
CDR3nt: TGTGCCGGTGGACCCTTTAACTACGAGCAGTACTTC
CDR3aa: CAGGPFNYEQYF

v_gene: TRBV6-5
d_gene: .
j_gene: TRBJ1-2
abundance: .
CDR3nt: TGTGCCAGCAGTTACTCGACTCAGGGAGGCTACACCTTC
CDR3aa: CASSYSTQGGYTF

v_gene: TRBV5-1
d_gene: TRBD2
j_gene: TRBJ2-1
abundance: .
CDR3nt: TGCGCCAGCAGCTCCGGGACTAGCGGATACAATGAGCAGTTCTTC
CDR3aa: CASSSGTSGYNEQFF

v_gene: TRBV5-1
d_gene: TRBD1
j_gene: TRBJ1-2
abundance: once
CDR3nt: TGCGCCAGCAGTTCCTTCCAGGGGGCCGGCTATGGCTACACCTTC
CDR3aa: CASSSFQGAGYGYTF

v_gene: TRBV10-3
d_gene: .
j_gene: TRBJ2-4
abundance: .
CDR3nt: TGTGCCATCAGTGCGGGAAGTAGGGAAAACATTCAGTACTTC
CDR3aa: CAISAGSRENIQYF

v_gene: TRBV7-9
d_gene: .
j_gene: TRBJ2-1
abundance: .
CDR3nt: TGTGCCAGCAGCTTAGCTGCGGGCAATGAGCAGTTCTTC
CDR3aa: CASSLAAGNEQFF

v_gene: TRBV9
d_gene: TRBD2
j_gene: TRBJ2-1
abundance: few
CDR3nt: TGTGCCAGCAGCGTAGGTTTGACTAGCGGGGACAATGAGCAGTTCTTC
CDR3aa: CASSVGLTSGDNEQFF

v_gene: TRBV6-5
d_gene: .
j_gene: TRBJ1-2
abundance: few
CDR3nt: TGTGCCAGCACCCCGGGGCCGAACTATGGCTACACCTTC
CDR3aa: CASTPGPNYGYTF

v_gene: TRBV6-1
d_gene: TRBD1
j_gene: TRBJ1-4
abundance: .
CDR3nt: TGTGCCAGCAGTCCCCGGACAGGGGGGACCGAAAAACTGTTTTTT
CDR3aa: CASSPRTGGTEKLFF

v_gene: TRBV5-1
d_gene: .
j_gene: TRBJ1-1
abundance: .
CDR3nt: TGCGCCAGCAGCTTGTGGGGGGTGGACACTGAAGCTTTCTTT
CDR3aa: CASSLWGVDTEAFF

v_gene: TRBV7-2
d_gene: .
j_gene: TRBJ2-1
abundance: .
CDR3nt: TGTGCCAGCAGCCTCGTCAGACTGAGGACCTACAATGAGCAGTTCTTC
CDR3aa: CASSLVRLRTYNEQFF

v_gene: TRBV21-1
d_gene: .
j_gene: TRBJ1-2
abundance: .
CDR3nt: TGTGCCAGCAGCAAAGGTCAGGTGGGTCGGGTGGACTATGGCTACACCTTC
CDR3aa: CASSKGQVGRVDYGYTF

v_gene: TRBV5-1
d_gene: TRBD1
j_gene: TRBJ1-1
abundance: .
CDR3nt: TGCGCCAGCAGCCTACAGGGGGCGAACACTGAAGCTTTCTTT
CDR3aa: CASSLQGANTEAFF

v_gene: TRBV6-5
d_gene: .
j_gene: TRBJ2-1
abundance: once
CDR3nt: TGTGCCAGCAGTTATCTGACGGGGCAGTTCTTC
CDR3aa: CASSYLTGQFF

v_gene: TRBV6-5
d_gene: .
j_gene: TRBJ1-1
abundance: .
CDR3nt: TGTGCCAGCAGTTTCTCCAAGGGAACTGAAGCTTTCTTT
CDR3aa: CASSFSKGTEAFF

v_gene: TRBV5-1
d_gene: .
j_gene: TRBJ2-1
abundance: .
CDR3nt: TGCGCCAGCAGTTCGCTCGGACGGGACAATGAGCAGTTCTTC
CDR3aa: CASSSLGRDNEQFF